The 26 T cell receptor beta chains presented below share a single source sample, sequenced in a study of CD8 T cells in ankylosing spondylitis. TCRdb reprocessed the 5' RACE reads with MiXCR, giving one entry per CDR3 protein. Among fewer than 200,000 distinct CDR3 sequences listed, over 15% were seen once. The source material was blood, either unsorted or a sorted T cell fraction (not recorded which). All receptors come from a male donor between 5 and 35 years old with ankylosing spondylitis or in good health (not recorded which).

In its sample, this clonotype was seen many times. CDR3 region: CASSPRTEDFEKLFF. CDR3 sequence (DNA): TGTGCCAGCAGCCCACGGACAGAAGATTTTGAAAAACTGTTTTTT. The rearrangement links TRBV7-9 to TRBJ1-4, with D possibly matching TRBD1 (6 bases). V lost 5 bases and J lost 7, with 17 bases in between. The CDR3 runs to 15 residues. Germline V gives CDR1 SEHNR, CDR2 FQNEAQ (reference sequence).

The chain carries TRBV11-2 and TRBJ2-5; 13 nucleotides match TRBD2. Germline CDR1 and CDR2: SGHAT and FQNNGV. Trimming cost V 5 bases and J 4 bases; bases outside gene matches: 7. The CDR3 has 16 amino acids. CDR3 sequence reads: CASSRIGLAGVETQYF. Here the CDR3 DNA reads TGTGCCAGCAGCCGGATCGGACTAGCGGGAGTAGAGACCCAGTACTTC.

This clonotype was seen a few times. The chain links TRBV7-2 to TRBJ2-1; D unresolved. CDR3 size: 14 residues. Germline-derived CDR1 and CDR2 are SGHTA and FQGNSA. V was trimmed by 2 bases and J by 5 bases, leaving 10 bases between them. In nucleotides, the CDR3 is TGTGCCAGCAGCTTACGGAAGGTACACAATGAGCAGTTCTTC. It yields the protein CASSLRKVHNEQFF.

This clonotype showed up many times. The rearrangement uses TRBV13 and TRBJ2-3; D remains ambiguous. Per germline, CDR1 PRHDT and CDR2 FYEKMQ (reference sequence). Trimming shortened V by 5 bases and J by 7 bases, and 10 bases separated the two germline ends. This CDR3 is built from 12 residues. CDR3 amino acids: CASSPGSNTQYF. The CDR3 bases are TGTGCCAGCAGCCCCGGCTCAAATACGCAGTATTTT.

Ten or more counts support this clonotype. The chain combines TRBV7-2 with TRBJ2-7; 8 nucleotides align to TRBD1. The germline CDR1 and CDR2 sequences are SGHTA and FQGNSA. The ends lost 4 bases at V and 5 bases at J; junction bases unmatched: 16. The CDR3 is 17 amino acids. CDR3 protein: CASSSRTGQGRTNEQYF. Here the CDR3 DNA reads TGTGCCAGCAGCTCGCGAACAGGACAGGGAAGAACCAACGAGCAGTACTTC.

This clonotype was counted ten times or more. This chain uses TRBV12-3 or TRBV12-4 with TRBJ1-6; no clear D gene. The CDR3 is made up of 13 amino acids. The V and J ends lost 0 bases and 9 bases respectively, with 6 bases between them. The CDR3 here is CASSLALGSPLHF. CDR3 bases: TGTGCCAGCAGTTTAGCGTTGGGTTCACCCCTCCACTTT.

This clonotype was seen many times. The chain combines TRBV5-1 with TRBJ2-7, with D maybe TRBD2 (5 bases). This CDR3 spans 17 amino acids. The V gene lost 0 bases and the J gene lost 5 bases, with 21 bases spanning the gap. Germline values: CDR1 SGHRS, CDR2 YFSETQ. The CDR3 DNA reads TGCGCCAGCAGCTTGGCACCTGGGCTAGCTAGTACCCACGAGCAGTACGTC. Its translation: CASSLAPGLASTHEQYV.

The sample holds many counts of this clonotype. The chain employs TRBV29-1 and TRBJ2-7; D uncertain. The germline V gene encodes CDR1 SQVTM and CDR2 ANQGSEA. V lost 4 bases and J lost 1, with 8 bases in between. CDR3 length: 12 amino acids. CDR3 DNA sequence: TGCAGCGTTGCCGACACTTCCTACGAGCAGTACTTC. This translates into CSVADTSYEQYF.

This clonotype was counted at least ten times. The CDR3 reads CASSFRVGRMGEQYF. CDR3 DNA: TGTGCCAGCAGTTTTAGGGTAGGACGGATGGGCGAGCAGTACTTC. The genes are TRBV12-3 or TRBV12-4 and TRBJ2-7; no definite D call. V lost 3 bases and J lost 6, with 18 bases in between. The CDR3 covers 15 residues.

This clonotype has ten or more counts. The chain combines TRBV12-3 or TRBV12-4 with TRBJ1-2; D is uncertain. V lost 6 bases and J lost 3, with 11 bases in between. CDR3 length: 13 residues. Here the CDR3 reads CASSIGPDYGYTF. The CDR3 bases are TGTGCCAGCAGCATCGGACCTGACTATGGCTACACCTTC.

The sample holds many counts of this clonotype. The V call is TRBV24-1, the J call TRBJ2-2; 9 positions match TRBD1. The germline V gene has CDR1 KGHDR and CDR2 SFDVKD. This CDR3 is 14 amino acids long. The trim removed 9 bases at V and 3 bases at J, leaving 4 bases unmatched. The CDR3, as DNA: TGTGCCACCGGACAGGGGCCCGACACCGGGGAGCTGTTTTTT. Translated: CATGQGPDTGELFF.

Ten or more counts support this clonotype. The chain links TRBV20-1 to TRBJ1-1; no definite D call. CDR1 and CDR2 from the germline V gene are DFQATT and SNEGSKA (reference sequence). The CDR3 is 13 residues long. V shed 1 base and J shed 1 base, with 7 bases lying between them. DNA for the CDR3: TGCAGTGCTAGAGCCCATAGGAACACTGAAGCTTTCTTT. Translation: CSARAHRNTEAFF.

This chain joins TRBV29-1 and TRBJ2-7; D remains ambiguous. The CDR3 contains 12 residues. Per the germline V gene, CDR1 is SQVTM and CDR2 is ANQGSEA. V was pared by 6 bases and J by 0 bases, with 9 bases between. The CDR3 sequence is CSVQSSSYEQYF. CDR3 coding DNA: TGCAGCGTGCAGAGTTCCTCCTACGAGCAGTACTTC.

This clonotype was detected ten times or more. The V and J genes are TRBV7-2 and TRBJ2-7; 8 nucleotides match TRBD2. The CDR3 runs to 17 residues. V gave up 2 bases and J gave up 3 bases; unmatched junction bases: 12. From germline, CDR1 is SGHTA and CDR2 FQGNSA. The CDR3 DNA follows: TGTGCCAGCAGCTTAAGTGAGGGGACTAGAAACCTCTACGAGCAGTACTTC. It codes for CASSLSEGTRNLYEQYF.

This clonotype was detected many times. The chain recombines TRBV20-1 with TRBJ2-1; D remains ambiguous. The CDR3 is made up of 14 amino acids. CDR1 is DFQATT, CDR2 SNEGSKA, per germline (reference sequence). Trimming left V 1 base short and J 0 bases short, with 7 bases between. CDR3 sequence: CSARGPSSYNEQFF. The CDR3 nucleotides read TGCAGTGCTAGAGGCCCGAGCTCCTACAATGAGCAGTTCTTC.

The table lists this clonotype with a few counts. CDR3 amino acids: CASSLSRAGGPNTQYF. CDR3 bases: TGTGCCAGCAGTTTATCTCGGGCGGGAGGGCCTAATACGCAGTATTTT. The chain links TRBV27 to TRBJ2-3, with 9 bases lining up with TRBD2. J lost 7 bases, V lost 0 bases, and 8 bases had no gene match. CDR1 and CDR2 from the germline V gene are MNHEY and SMNVEV (reference sequence). The CDR3 is 16 amino acids.

The J gene is TRBJ2-7, the V gene TRBV12-2; the D call in the table, TRBD2, was not verified against the DNA. TRBV12-2 is termed a pseudogene. The CDR3 sequence is 13 residues long. The CDR3, as DNA: TGTGCCAGCGCAGGGCTAGCGGCCTACGAGCAGTACGTC. Translating gives CASAGLAAYEQYV.

The rearrangement links TRBV6-5 to TRBJ2-7; D may be TRBD1 or TRBD2 (5 bases each). The CDR3 spans 12 residues. Between the trimmed V and J ends, which lost 4 bases and 6 bases, there was a span of 10 bases. Per the germline V gene, CDR1 is MNHEY and CDR2 is SVGAGI. The CDR3 region is CASSSPGTEQYV. The CDR3 DNA reads as TGTGCCAGCAGTTCTCCAGGGACCGAGCAGTACGTC.

This chain links TRBV9 with TRBJ1-1; D gene ambiguous. Deletions cut 0 bases from V and 1 base from J, with 4 bases between. CDR1 is SGDLS, CDR2 YYNGEE, per germline. This CDR3 comprises 13 residues. The chain's CDR3 is CASSVASNTEAFF. The CDR3 DNA is TGTGCCAGCAGCGTAGCCTCGAACACTGAAGCTTTCTTT.

This clonotype was counted many times. J is TRBJ2-3 and V is TRBV6-5, with 13 bases matching TRBD2. The CDR3 has 15 residues. Looked up from germline, CDR1 is MNHEY and CDR2 is SVGAGI. The V and J ends lost 8 bases and 6 bases, in that order; junction bases with no gene match: 8. The DNA for the CDR3 is TGTGCCAGCTCTCCGGGACTAGCGGGATTGGATACGCAGTATTTT. Translating it yields CASSPGLAGLDTQYF.

This clonotype was seen a handful of times. The V gene is TRBV2, the J gene TRBJ1-5; a weak D match, TRBD1 (6 bases). Germline CDR1 SNHLY, CDR2 FYNNEI. This CDR3 spans 16 amino acids. Trimming shortened V by 3 bases and J by 6 bases, and 18 bases separated the two germline ends. The CDR3 is CASSDMGARQGQPQHF. CDR3 in DNA: TGTGCCAGCAGTGATATGGGGGCCCGGCAAGGTCAGCCCCAGCATTTT. The complete variable domain, with remaining parts taken from reference TRBV2 and TRBJ1-5, reads EPEVTQTPSHQVTQMGQEVILRCVPISNHLYFYWYRQILGQKVEFLVSFYNNEISEKSEIFDDQFSVERPDGSNFTLKIRSTKLEDSAMYFCASSDMGARQGQPQHFGDGTRLSIL.

This clonotype was recorded many times. The V call is TRBV10-3, the J call TRBJ2-7; 8 nucleotides line up with TRBD1. There are 14 residues in the CDR3. The V gene end was trimmed by 6 bases and the J gene end by 5 bases; junction bases not matched to a gene: 9. The germline V gene encodes CDR1 ENHRY and CDR2 SYGVKD. The CDR3 sequence: CAISLTGDADEQYF. Written as DNA, the CDR3 is TGTGCCATCAGCTTGACAGGGGACGCGGACGAGCAGTACTTC.

This clonotype was recorded many times. The CDR3 coding sequence is TGCAGCGGCGGGAGGGGGGGCGAGGAGACCCAGTACTTC. Protein sequence: CSGGRGGEETQYF. The V gene is TRBV29-1, the J gene TRBJ2-5; TRBD2 matches at 9 bases. V gave up 7 bases and J gave up 5 bases; unmatched junction bases: 8. Germline CDR1 SQVTM, CDR2 ANQGSEA. This CDR3 comprises 13 residues.

Many counts were recorded for this clonotype. The chain combines TRBV18 with TRBJ1-6; 11 nucleotides match TRBD1. CDR1 and CDR2 from the germline V gene are KGHSH and LQKENI. Trimming removed 0 bases from V and 10 bases from J; junction bases left unmatched: 5. CDR3 length equals 16 residues. CDR3 residues: CASSPPEDRGRSPLHF. DNA for the CDR3: TGTGCCAGCTCACCACCCGAGGACAGGGGGCGGTCACCCCTCCACTTT.

This clonotype was found many times. The chain links TRBV25-1 to TRBJ1-2; D uncertain. The CDR3 extends over 12 amino acids. Germline V gene sequence: CDR1 MGHDK, CDR2 SYGVNS. V lost 4 bases, J lost 8 bases, and 11 bases lay in between. The CDR3 DNA reads as TGTGCCAGCAGTGGATCGGGTTTCGGCTACACCTTC. This codes for CASSGSGFGYTF.

The rearrangement links TRBV20-1 to TRBJ1-6; weak D call: TRBD1 (6 bases). This CDR3 is 15 amino acids long. Germline values: CDR1 DFQATT, CDR2 SNEGSKA (reference sequence). V was cut by 4 bases and J by 0 bases, with 10 bases left in between. The CDR3 DNA follows: TGCAGTGCTAAACAGGGAAGCTCCTATAATTCACCCCTCCACTTT. Translating it yields CSAKQGSSYNSPLHF.